This T cell receptor (beta chain) was captured by sequencing in a study of shared clonotypes between healthy human individuals (dated by TCRdb to 2019 to 2021). For context, the study as a whole: A few men and a couple of women, aged 18 to 49 years, made up the cohort. To increase sequencing depth and limit assay-specific biases, different laboratories used diverse techniques to prepare libraries and sequence TCR repertoires. For each donor, CD4 naive and CD4 memory were each given three plates, CD8 naive was given two plates, and CD8 memory was given one plate. Blood TCR repertoires of about 5 healthy adults were deeply sequenced to estimate repertoire size and the extent of clonotype sharing between individuals. Between about 0.8 and 9 billion PBMCs per donor were obtained by leukapheresis.

Cut back by 5 bases and 5 bases, the V and J ends lie 13 bases apart. CDR3 length: 13 amino acids, cysteine to phenylalanine. This entry keeps only the CDR3 DNA: 39 bases, framed from base 1. According to the germline V gene, CDR1 reads MNHNS and CDR2 reads SASEGT. Points on this clone: Its antigen target is currently unknown. No clone much larger than this one lies a single base away; base qualities are absent.

Overall results and qualifications from the work: Because the study included a small number of donors, the genetic and exposure-history diversity represented was limited. Sharing across a few donors was observed for approximately 5% of naive CD4, 3% to 3.5% of naive CD8, 2% to 2.5% of memory CD4, and about 0.4% of memory CD8 clonotypes. Compared with non-shared clonotypes, the clonotypes found in all four sorted-subset donors had higher generation probabilities. Naive subsets generally had larger estimated clonotype richness than memory subsets did. Even with the large sequencing depth, rarefaction of the sorted-subset datasets indicated that sequencing was incomplete. Pairwise subsampling indicated that sequencing depth was expected to affect the degree of clonotype sharing among donors. Sampling was limited to blood, and TCR repertoires in tissue likely differ from TCR repertoires in blood.

Donors were healthy HIV-negative adults with no recently reported acute infections or vaccinations. Only Caucasian adults living in Nashville, Tennessee, USA were represented among the donors. CD4+ T cells were enriched through magnetic negative selection, after which naive cells were positively selected on CD45RA and the remaining negative fraction served as the memory subset. After blood collection by leukapheresis, PBMCs were isolated using Ficoll-Histopaque density gradient centrifugation and then cryopreserved in the vapor phase of liquid nitrogen. Analytical flow cytometry was used to check the purity and quantity of every magnetically sorted T cell population. From each sorted fraction, genomic DNA was isolated and quantified by UV absorbance on a Nanodrop 2000c. Using the deep immunoSEQ assay, TCR CDR3 regions were amplified from genomic DNA by multiplex PCR. For each cell subset, the extracted genomic DNA was distributed evenly across all wells of several immunoSEQ 96-well plates, and each plate served as one replicate. Each replicate PCR for sorted subsets received about 0.2 ug genomic DNA, equal to about 30,000 T cell genomes. The purified libraries were quantified using a Qubit 3.0 fluorometer, sized with a Bioanalyzer 2100, and then quantified again using the KAPA Library Quantification kit. Every immunoSEQ 96-well plate was sequenced on a separate single-read 150-cycle Illumina NextSeq 550 flow cell. Per the source publication's procedure: Because the immunoSEQ output held only junctional sequences and lacked quality scores, the filtering could not match the filtering applied to full-length reads. To assign V/J genes and CDR3, sequences were annotated using PyIR, a Python wrapper for IgBLAST v1.9, with IMGT germline references. Reads were filtered out if the reads had weak V/J assignments (E-value above 1e-6), no CDR3, stop codons, out-of-frame junctions, or ambiguous translated residues. A V3J clonotype was defined by an identical inferred V gene, J gene, and CDR3 amino acid sequence. Percentage overlap between repertoires was computed as shared unique clonotypes divided by the size of the smaller repertoire. Three approaches were used to assess repertoire richness: RTK rarefaction, the Chao1 estimator, and Recon v2.1 estimates of unobserved clonotypes. For all TCRbeta clonotypes obtained by the gDNA method from several donors, generation probabilities were computed with OLGA. TCRdb limited this immuneACCESS table to in-frame rearrangements with V and J called. A share of clones is missing; checked studies link under half to unresolved V genes, and the rest is unexplained. That table supplies the V and J calls and clone size; D and trimming were determined from the DNA. The sample table records approximately 700,000 clones; around four fifths of these occur just once. The top ten hold around 2% of the sample.

This sequence originates from a woman aged 25 to 39 in good health. The receptor chain draws on TRBV6-1 and TRBJ2-7; a tentative D match to TRBD1 spans 6 bases. The sequenced sample consisted of memory CD4+ T cells sorted from blood. The sample's cell subset or site label is to be understood as: CD45RA-negative fraction. The DNA sequence is given as TGTGCCAGCAGTTCTTACACAGGGAACGAGCAGTACTTC. It translates to CASSSYTGNEQYF.